Each of the 31 T cell receptor beta chains below was sequenced from the same sample in a study of human T cells and chemical hapten exposure. TCRdb reanalysed the RACE reads using MiXCR and keeps one entry per CDR3 protein. The table lists about 290,000 distinct CDR3 sequences, roughly 8% of them singletons. The sample's time point: pre-sensitization, week 0. Treatment in this sample: therapeutic diphenylcyclopropenone sensitization with weekly scalp DPC. The sample here was whole blood, taken in connection with sensitization to the hapten diphenylcyclopropenone (DPC). The source of these receptors is a man aged 18 to 30 with alopecia areata. Some clones in this sample may be carry-over from other donors' samples.

This clonotype was counted between two and nine times. For the CDR3, the DNA is TGTGCCAGCAGCCAGGGTACCGACACTGAAGCTTTCTTT. The encoded protein is CASSQGTDTEAFF. The rearrangement uses TRBV14 and TRBJ1-1, with D uncertain. Trimming cost V 3 bases and J 3 bases, with 8 bases left between them. The length of the CDR3 is 13 residues. CDR1 and CDR2 (germline): SGHDN, FVKESK.

This clonotype was found a few times. The chain combines TRBV28 with TRBJ1-5; D call uncertain. V lost 6 bases, J lost 0 bases, and 12 bases lay in between. Germline V CDR1 and CDR2: MDHEN, SYDVKM. The CDR3 has 15 amino acids. The CDR3 sequence: CASRNRGSSNQPQHF. The CDR3 DNA is TGTGCCAGCAGGAACCGAGGGTCTAGCAATCAGCCCCAGCATTTT.

This clonotype was picked up a small number of times. The chain couples TRBV18 to TRBJ1-4; possibly TRBD1 for D (6 bases). This CDR3 comprises 14 residues. V was shortened by 3 bases and J by 15 bases, with 20 bases between the two germline ends. Per germline, CDR1 KGHSH and CDR2 LQKENI. CDR3 bases: TGTGCCAGCTCACCCCGACAGGAGACTATGTCGGTGTTTTTT. Residues: CASSPRQETMSVFF.

The sample holds many counts of this clonotype. This sequence joins TRBV11-1 and TRBJ2-5; D gene unclear. Germline-derived CDR1 and CDR2 are SGHAT and FQDESV (reference sequence). The V end lost 4 bases, the J end lost 0 bases, and 18 bases lay between the germline ends. This CDR3 region has 17 residues. The DNA for the CDR3 is TGTGCCAGCAGCTCGCCCCCGGCACAGAGAAACCAAGAGACCCAGTACTTC. Amino acid sequence: CASSSPPAQRNQETQYF.

This clonotype has a handful of counts. The V gene is TRBV3-1, the J gene TRBJ2-4, with TRBD2 as a possible D gene (5 bases). The germline V gene has CDR1 LGHDT and CDR2 YNNKEL (reference sequence). The ends were cut back, 1 base at V and 1 base at J, with 14 bases in the middle. This CDR3 is 17 amino acids long. DNA for the CDR3: TGTGCCAGCAGCCAAGGGGTCCTTCGAGGGGCCAAAAACATTCAGTACTTC. Amino acid sequence: CASSQGVLRGAKNIQYF.

The chain joins TRBV2 to TRBJ2-5, with 10 bases matching TRBD2. Losses at the gene ends were 6 bases for V and 0 bases for J; bases not matched to a gene: 7. This CDR3 is 16 amino acids long. CDR1 SNHLY and CDR2 FYNNEI come from the germline V gene. The CDR3 DNA sequence: TGTGCCAGCAGCGTTGGGACTAGCGCATACCAAGAGACCCAGTACTTC. Protein sequence: CASSVGTSAYQETQYF.

V is TRBV10-3 and J is TRBJ2-1; D remains unclear. The length of the CDR3 is 11 residues. Germline-derived CDR1 and CDR2 are ENHRY and SYGVKD. Between the trimmed V and J ends, which lost 4 bases and 12 bases, there was a span of 10 bases. CDR3 amino acids: CAISVSSGQFF. DNA of the CDR3: TGTGCCATCAGTGTAAGCTCCGGGCAGTTCTTC.

The table lists this clonotype with a few counts. The rearrangement links TRBV7-2 to TRBJ2-2; tentative D call: TRBD1 (6 bases). Trimming left V 5 bases short and J 1 base short, with 11 bases between. Germline V gene sequence: CDR1 SGHTA, CDR2 FQGNSA. This CDR3 region has 15 residues. In DNA form, the CDR3 reads TGTGCCAGCAGCCCAGGGGCCAAGAACACCGGGGAGCTGTTTTTT. Residues: CASSPGAKNTGELFF.

The CDR3, as DNA: TGTGCCAGCAGTTACTTTATCTGGCTCCCACTGCAGTATTTT. Encoded protein: CASSYFIWLPLQYF. This rearrangement joins TRBV6-6 to TRBJ2-3; D uncertain. The V gene's germline CDR1 is MNHNY and CDR2 SVGAGI (reference sequence). The CDR3 extends over 14 amino acids. V was trimmed by 1 base and J by 11 bases, leaving 16 bases between them.

V is TRBV4-3 and J is TRBJ2-1; D unresolved. Germline CDR1 and CDR2: LGHNA and YSLEER. V was cut by 0 bases and J by 4 bases, with 13 bases left in between. There are 16 residues in the CDR3. In nucleotides, the CDR3 is TGCGCCAGCAGCCAAGATCGAGTAGCCGCTTACAATGAGCAGTTCTTC. Translated: CASSQDRVAAYNEQFF.

This chain links TRBV7-2 with TRBJ2-5; D possibly corresponds to TRBD1 (5 bases). With 3 bases removed from V and 2 bases from J, the gap between germline ends came to 7 bases. Germline V CDR1 and CDR2: SGHTA, FQGNSA. The CDR3 runs 13 residues. The CDR3: CASSFDRQETQYF. CDR3 DNA: TGTGCCAGCAGCTTCGACAGACAAGAGACCCAGTACTTC.

This chain links TRBV16 with TRBJ2-3, with a tentative D call TRBD2 (5 bases). Trimming stripped 6 bases from V and 1 base from J, with 14 bases between. Germline V gives CDR1 KGHSY, CDR2 FQNENV. CDR3 size: 15 residues. The CDR3 reads CASSIAIGGTDTQYF. The CDR3 DNA reads as TGTGCCAGCAGTATAGCCATCGGGGGCACAGATACGCAGTATTTT.

This clonotype was seen only a few times. J is TRBJ2-1 and V is TRBV7-3; 7 bases align to TRBD1. Germline V lookup: CDR1 SGHTA, CDR2 FQGTGA. The junction had 6 bases not matched to a gene; V was cut back by 7 bases and J by 9 bases. The CDR3 is made up of 12 amino acids. CDR3 nucleotide sequence: TGTGCCAGCACCCTAGGGGGCGGTGAGCAGTTCTTC. Its translation is CASTLGGGEQFF.

V and J are TRBV29-1 and TRBJ2-2; D is unclear. This CDR3 has 14 residues. Trimming removed 3 bases at V and 4 bases at J, with 12 bases between. CDR1 and CDR2 (germline): SQVTM, ANQGSEA. CDR3 residues: CSVEDRVRTGELFF. CDR3 DNA: TGCAGCGTTGAGGATAGGGTTCGCACCGGGGAGCTGTTTTTT.

The V gene is TRBV10-3, the J gene TRBJ1-1; D is perhaps TRBD1 (6 bases). V dropped 6 bases and J dropped 4 bases, with 15 bases sitting between them. The germline CDR1 and CDR2 sequences are ENHRY and SYGVKD. This CDR3 is 14 amino acids long. This chain's CDR3 is CAIRPQGGGTEAFF. The CDR3 nucleotides read TGTGCCATCAGGCCACAGGGAGGAGGCACTGAAGCTTTCTTT.

This rearrangement joins TRBV6-2 or TRBV6-3 to TRBJ2-7; 9 nucleotides align to TRBD1. The germline V gene encodes CDR1 MNHEY and CDR2 SVGEGT. J was trimmed by 1 base and V by 6 bases; bases with no gene match: 4. The length of the CDR3 is 14 residues. The CDR3 protein is CASRRQGGSYEQYV. The CDR3 DNA sequence: TGTGCCAGCAGACGACAGGGGGGATCCTACGAGCAGTACGTC.

V and J are TRBV9 and TRBJ2-5; D is unclear. CDR3 length: 13 amino acids. The ends were cut back, 0 bases at V and 3 bases at J, with 6 bases in the middle. Per germline, CDR1 SGDLS and CDR2 YYNGEE. The CDR3, as DNA: TGTGCCAGCAGCGTAGAGGCAGAAGAGACCCAGTACTTC. Its protein product is CASSVEAEETQYF.

This chain connects TRBV5-6 to TRBJ1-6; perhaps TRBD1 as D (5 bases). CDR3 size: 16 residues. Trimming removed 0 bases from V and 0 bases from J, with 7 bases in between. The germline gives CDR1 SGHDT, CDR2 YYEEEE. The CDR3 sequence: CASSLAGRSYNSPLHF. The CDR3 DNA reads TGTGCCAGCAGCTTGGCAGGGCGCTCCTATAATTCACCCCTCCACTTT.

The V gene is TRBV28, the J gene TRBJ2-7, with D maybe TRBD1 (6 bases). V lost 2 bases and J 2 bases, leaving 19 bases between the germline ends. Germline CDR1 and CDR2: MDHEN and SYDVKM. There are 17 residues in the CDR3. The CDR3 nucleotides read TGTGCCAGCAGTTTACCGGACAGCTTATTTGAGCCCTACGAGCAGTACTTC. It encodes CASSLPDSLFEPYEQYF.

The V call is TRBV9, the J call TRBJ2-1; D unresolved. There are 12 residues in the CDR3. Germline assignment: CDR1 SGDLS and CDR2 YYNGEE. V shed 2 bases and J shed 7 bases, with 7 bases lying between them. CDR3 bases: TGTGCCAGCAGCGTCGCCATAAATGAGCAGTTCTTC. It yields the protein CASSVAINEQFF.

The CDR3 sequence is CASSVTSGGYEQFF. The CDR3 DNA reads TGTGCCAGCAGCGTCACTAGCGGGGGTTATGAGCAGTTCTTC. This chain connects TRBV9 to TRBJ2-1, with TRBD2 identical over 11 bases. J was trimmed by 8 bases and V by 2 bases; bases with no gene match: 3. This CDR3 is 14 amino acids long. Germline V CDR1 and CDR2: SGDLS, YYNGEE.

This clonotype was seen a few times. This chain connects TRBV29-1 to TRBJ1-2, with a possible D match to TRBD1 (5 bases). The CDR3 extends over 14 amino acids. Trimming left V 3 bases short and J 4 bases short, with 15 bases between. Per germline, CDR1 SQVTM and CDR2 ANQGSEA. The chain's CDR3 is CSVDRDGLFYGYTF. The CDR3 DNA follows: TGCAGCGTTGACCGGGACGGCCTATTCTATGGCTACACCTTC.

This clonotype appeared many times. The chain recombines TRBV4-3 with TRBJ2-5, with D perhaps TRBD2 (6 bases). The CDR3 totals 15 residues. V was clipped by 4 bases and J by 5 bases, with 17 bases between them. Germline V lookup: CDR1 LGHNA, CDR2 YSLEER. The CDR3 DNA reads TGCGCCAGCAGCCGCGGGGACGGTCTCGGGGAGACCCAGTACTTC. This sequence encodes CASSRGDGLGETQYF.

This clonotype occurred many times. This chain joins TRBV11-2 and TRBJ1-1; no definite D call. The CDR3 has 15 amino acids. Germline CDR1 is SGHAT and CDR2 is FQNNGV. V was pared by 2 bases and J by 4 bases, with 14 bases between. CDR3 sequence reads: CASSLTRLAVTEAFF. CDR3 sequence (DNA): TGTGCCAGCAGCTTAACTCGATTAGCTGTCACTGAAGCTTTCTTT.

The gene calls are TRBV14 and TRBJ1-1; D not certain. Germline CDR1 SGHDN, CDR2 FVKESK. This CDR3 has 13 amino acids. Trimming took off 3 bases at V and 4 bases at J, with 9 bases between the two ends. The CDR3 loop is CASSHGVRTEAFF. CDR3 bases: TGTGCCAGCAGCCACGGGGTCCGCACTGAAGCTTTCTTT. The full variable domain, in which reference TRBV14 and TRBJ1-1 provide the parts outside the CDR3, is EAGVTQFPSHSVIEKGQTVTLRCDPISGHDNLYWYRRVMGKEIKFLLHFVKESKQDESGMPNNRFLAERTGGTYSTLKVQPAELEDSGVYFCASSHGVRTEAFFGQGTRLTVV.

There are many counts of this clonotype. The chain carries TRBV21-1 and TRBJ2-4; the table's D call of TRBD1 was not tested on the DNA. TRBV21-1 is noted as a pseudogene. The CDR3 is made up of 17 amino acids. CDR3 in DNA: TGTGCCAGCAGCAAACCTAGCGGGGGCGCACCCAAAAACATTCAGTACTTC. Translated: CASSKPSGGAPKNIQYF.

This clonotype was recorded a few times. The rearrangement links TRBV5-4 to TRBJ2-6; the D is unclear. There are 16 residues in the CDR3. The V end was cut by 2 bases, the J end by 2 bases, with 11 bases between. The germline CDR1 and CDR2 sequences are SGHNT and YYREEE (reference sequence). CDR3 in amino acids: CASSFLARTGANVLTF. In DNA, the CDR3 is TGTGCCAGCAGCTTCCTCGCTCGGACTGGGGCCAACGTCCTGACTTTC.

This clonotype came up a few times. The V call is TRBV28, the J call TRBJ1-5, with a possible D match to TRBD1 (6 bases). Trimming shortened V by 5 bases and J by 6 bases, and 17 bases separated the two germline ends. The CDR3 covers 15 residues. In germline, CDR1 is MDHEN, CDR2 SYDVKM. The CDR3 reads CASSPLKGGPQPQHF. CDR3 DNA sequence: TGTGCCAGCAGTCCCTTAAAGGGGGGCCCTCAGCCCCAGCATTTT.

The gene calls are TRBV10-3 and TRBJ1-4, with a possible D match to TRBD1 (5 bases). The CDR3 has 16 amino acids. V lost 2 bases to trimming and J lost 1 base, with 11 bases between them. Looked up from germline, CDR1 is ENHRY and CDR2 is SYGVKD. The CDR3 sequence: CAISEIEGRTNEKLFF. The CDR3 DNA sequence: TGTGCCATCAGTGAGATAGAGGGACGAACTAATGAAAAACTGTTTTTT.

This sequence joins TRBV3-1 and TRBJ2-4; no firm D call. Germline values: CDR1 LGHDT, CDR2 YNNKEL (reference sequence). V was cut by 1 base and J by 6 bases, with 16 bases left in between. This CDR3 comprises 16 residues. CDR3 coding DNA: TGTGCCAGCAGCCAAGCTGACCGGACCCCAGGAAACATTCAGTACTTC. The encoded protein is CASSQADRTPGNIQYF.

The chain has TRBV5-6 and TRBJ1-2; D ambiguous. From germline, CDR1 is SGHDT and CDR2 YYEEEE. Trimming removed 0 bases at V and 6 bases at J, with 15 bases between. The CDR3 covers 15 residues. DNA for the CDR3: TGTGCCAGCAGCTTGGCTAGCCCGGGTCTCGATGGCTACACCTTC. Translated, it gives CASSLASPGLDGYTF. The whole variable domain, remainder taken from reference TRBV5-6 and TRBJ1-2, is DAGVTQSPTHLIKTRGQQVTLRCSPKSGHDTVSWYQQALGQGPQFIFQYYEEEERQRGNFPDRFSGHQFPNYSSELNVNALLLGDSALYLCASSLASPGLDGYTFGSGTRLTVV.